This is a list of T cell receptor beta chains from one sample in a study of T cell clones after liver transplantation. Clones were sequenced by immunoSEQ multiplex PCR, and TCRdb holds only the in-frame ones, with some missing. Of approximately 6,300 clones in the sample, around 80% were seen once. The sample here was CD8+ T cells from blood, taken 24 months after liver transplant. Receptors originate from a human patient who received a liver transplant. Some T cells could come from the graft donor. The CDR3 runs from the conserved cysteine through the conserved F or W. Rows give clone size only sometimes, using once, few, many, or a class for an expanded clone.

j_gene | abundance | v_gene | CDR3aa
TRBJ2-7 | NA | TRBV4-1 | CASSQGTSGRSFEQYF
TRBJ2-3 | NA | TRBV19 | CASSIALGDTDTQYF
TRBJ2-2 | NA | TRBV4-3 | CASSQAGGGELFF
TRBJ2-7 | NA | TRBV19 | CASSYTGFYEQYF
TRBJ2-5 | NA | TRBV5-3 | CARAGGERETQYF
TRBJ2-1 | NA | TRBV10-2 | CASGKGDWPFF
TRBJ2-1 | NA | TRBV27 | CASSSNYNEQFF
TRBJ2-7 | NA | TRBV5-6 | CASSAGQSTYEQYF
TRBJ1-6 | once | TRBV29-1 | CSVSPEGGRPLHF
TRBJ2-1 | NA | TRBV6-5 | CASSWGLRHEQFF
TRBJ1-4 | medium-sized | TRBV2 | CASSDQGADYEKLFF
TRBJ2-3 | NA | TRBV27 | CASRQGADTQYF
TRBJ2-2 | few | TRBV10-3 | CAIRRGAGELFF
TRBJ2-1 | NA | TRBV27 | CASSYPGQGVNEQFF
TRBJ1-4 | once | TRBV5-1 | CASSLENTNEKLFF
TRBJ2-7 | NA | TRBV13 | CASRYRVSDEQYF
TRBJ2-1 | few | TRBV6-6 | CASSPSQGGEQFF